This TCR beta chain was obtained from a study of blood T cells in healthy people across ages. From germline, CDR1 is DFQATT and CDR2 SNEGSKA (reference sequence). The CDR3 contains 13 residues. Trimming stripped 5 bases from V and 3 bases from J, with 13 bases between. With a J-beta primer mix and a sample-barcoded 5' primer, a second PCR ran roughly 6 to 11 cycles. One entry per CDR3 protein, called by TCRdb with MiXCR from the 5' RACE reads. The sample carries about 800,000 distinct CDR3 sequences, around a quarter recorded once. This sample also belongs to another study, concerning T cells of mothers and their children.

Sequencing input: blood. The clonotype comes from a boy aged 5-17 years in good health. This rearrangement joins TRBV20-1 to TRBJ1-2; D may be TRBD1 (6 bases). CDR3 DNA sequence: TGCAGTGCTTCCCAGGGGTTTTACTATGGCTACACCTTC. Its protein product is CSASQGFYYGYTF.